This T cell receptor (beta chain) emerged from a study of radiotherapy plus CTLA-4 blockade in lung cancer. About this clone: Its cognate antigen is unknown.

Germline CDR1 and CDR2: LNHDA and SQIVND (reference sequence). CDR3 length: 15 amino acids. V lost 8 bases to trimming and J lost 0 bases, with 14 bases between them. Measured with immunoSEQ multiplex PCR; TCRdb has only the in-frame clones, and not every one. The table includes approximately 38,000 clones, about 86% detected once. Broader study findings: TCR clones of tumor origin grew in blood after radiotherapy plus ipilimumab.

The rearrangement uses TRBV19 and TRBJ1-5; D is undetermined. Sequenced here: peripheral blood, sampled from a patient treated with radiotherapy plus ipilimumab. This receptor was obtained from a human donor with non-small cell lung cancer whose response to radiotherapy plus ipilimumab could not be evaluated. CDR3 bases: TGTGCCAGTGGTGGAGGAGGGAATAGCAATCAGCCCCAGCATTTT. Its protein is CASGGGGNSNQPQHF.